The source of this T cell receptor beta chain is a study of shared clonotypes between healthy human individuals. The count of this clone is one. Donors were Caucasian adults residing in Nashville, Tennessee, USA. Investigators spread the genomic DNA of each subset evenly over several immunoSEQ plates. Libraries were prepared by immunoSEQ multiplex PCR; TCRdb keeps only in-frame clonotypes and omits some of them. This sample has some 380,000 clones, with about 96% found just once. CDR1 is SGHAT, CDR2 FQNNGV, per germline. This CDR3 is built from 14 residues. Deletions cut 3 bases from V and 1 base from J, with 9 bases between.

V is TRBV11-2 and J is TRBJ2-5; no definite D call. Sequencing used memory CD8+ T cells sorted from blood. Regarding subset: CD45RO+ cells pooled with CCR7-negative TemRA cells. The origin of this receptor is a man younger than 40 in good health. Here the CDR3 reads CASSFVGSQETQYF. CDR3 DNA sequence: TGTGCCAGCAGCTTTGTCGGAAGCCAAGAGACCCAGTACTTC.